This paragraph reports one T cell receptor beta chain. The antigen is not known. PCR used 60 Vbeta primers and 13 Jbeta primers. Repertoires were generated with immunoSEQ multiplex PCR, while TCRdb's copy carries only in-frame clones and drops some. This repertoire shows 150,000 to 200,000 clones, less than 85% found once; its top ten account for roughly 0.65%. This entry comes from a study of cytomegalovirus exposure and HLA in healthy donors. Study findings and constraints: A highly shared variant cluster was judged a likely technical artifact. Earlier analysis found most TCR beta V segments productive about 87% or about 30% of the time.

Germline trimming cut 1 base from V and 2 bases from J; bases unmatched to any gene: 8. The CDR3 has 17 residues. Germline CDR1 reads SGDLS; CDR2 reads YYNGEE. Material: PBMCs. The chain combines TRBV9 with TRBJ2-3, with 9 bases matching TRBD2. This clonotype was obtained from a boy aged 5-17 years in good health and CMV-seronegative. CDR3 protein: CASSVSQRGDFTDTQYF. In DNA, the CDR3 is TGTGCCAGCAGCGTATCCCAGCGGGGGGACTTCACAGATACGCAGTATTTT. Variable domain in full (rest from reference TRBV9 and TRBJ2-3): DSGVTQTPKHLITATGQRVTLRCSPRSGDLSVYWYQQSLDQGLQFLIQYYNGEERAKGNILERFSAQQFPDLHSELNLSSLELGDSALYFCASSVSQRGDFTDTQYFGPGTRLTVL.